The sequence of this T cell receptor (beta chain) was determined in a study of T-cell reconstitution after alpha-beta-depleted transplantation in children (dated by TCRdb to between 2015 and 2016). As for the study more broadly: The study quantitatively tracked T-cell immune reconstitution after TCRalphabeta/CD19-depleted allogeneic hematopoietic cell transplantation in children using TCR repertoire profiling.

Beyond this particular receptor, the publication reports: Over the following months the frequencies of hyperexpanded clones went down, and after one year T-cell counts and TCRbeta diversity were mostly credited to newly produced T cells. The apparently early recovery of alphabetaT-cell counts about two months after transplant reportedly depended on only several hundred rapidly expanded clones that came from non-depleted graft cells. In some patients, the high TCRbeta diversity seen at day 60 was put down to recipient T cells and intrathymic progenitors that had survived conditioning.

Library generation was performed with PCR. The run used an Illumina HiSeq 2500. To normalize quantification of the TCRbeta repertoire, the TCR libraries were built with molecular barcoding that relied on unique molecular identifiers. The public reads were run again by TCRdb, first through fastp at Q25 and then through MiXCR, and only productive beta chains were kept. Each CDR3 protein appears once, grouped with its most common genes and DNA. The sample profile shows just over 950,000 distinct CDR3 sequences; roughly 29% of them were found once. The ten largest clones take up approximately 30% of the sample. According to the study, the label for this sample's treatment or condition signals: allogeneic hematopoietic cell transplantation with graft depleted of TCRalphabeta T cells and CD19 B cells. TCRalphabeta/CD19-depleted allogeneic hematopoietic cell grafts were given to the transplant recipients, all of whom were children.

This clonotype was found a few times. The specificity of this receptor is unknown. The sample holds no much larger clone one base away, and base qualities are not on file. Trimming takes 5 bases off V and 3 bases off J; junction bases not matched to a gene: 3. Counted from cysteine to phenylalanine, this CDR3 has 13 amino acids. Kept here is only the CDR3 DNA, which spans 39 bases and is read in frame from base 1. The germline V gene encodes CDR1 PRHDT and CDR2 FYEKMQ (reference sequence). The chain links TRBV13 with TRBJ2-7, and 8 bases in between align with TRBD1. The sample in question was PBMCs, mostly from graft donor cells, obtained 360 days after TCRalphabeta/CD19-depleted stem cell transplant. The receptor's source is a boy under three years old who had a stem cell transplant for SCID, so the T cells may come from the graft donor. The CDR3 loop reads CASSQGAGYEQYF. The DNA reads TGTGCCAGCAGCCAGGGGGCAGGCTACGAGCAGTACTTC.